This passage covers 22 T cell receptor beta chains from one sample sequenced in a study of T cells after posttransplantation cyclophosphamide. Produced via immunoSEQ multiplex PCR; TCRdb's table is partial and in-frame only. The sample consists of a few thousand clones, approximately 80% of them appearing once. A marrow graft followed busulfan-fludarabine conditioning, with cyclophosphamide on days +3 and +4. The input for sequencing was PBMCs, taken after allogeneic stem cell transplant with posttransplant cyclophosphamide. The receptors were gathered from a male patient aged 50 or older who received an allogeneic stem cell transplant from a related donor and was CMV-positive. These T cells may partly come from the graft donor.

The gene calls are TRBV7-2 and TRBJ2-5; possibly TRBD1 for D (5 bases). The V and J ends lost 2 bases and 1 base respectively, with 8 bases between them. This CDR3 contains 14 residues. CDR1 is SGHTA and CDR2 is FQGNSA in the germline V gene. The CDR3 spells CASSLRQIQETQYF. CDR3 nucleotide sequence: TGTGCCAGCAGCTTAAGACAGATCCAAGAGACCCAGTACTTC.

This chain uses TRBV7-9 with TRBJ2-3, with no clear D. The V gene lost 1 base and the J gene lost 1 base, with 3 bases spanning the gap. The CDR3 runs 13 residues. Germline assignment: CDR1 SEHNR and CDR2 FQNEAQ (reference sequence). The CDR3 sequence: CASSLGGTDTQYF. The CDR3 bases are TGTGCCAGCAGCTTAGGAGGCACAGATACGCAGTATTTT. Variable domain in full (rest from reference TRBV7-9 and TRBJ2-3): DTGVSQNPRHKITKRGQNVTFRCDPISEHNRLYWYRQTLGQGPEFLTYFQNEAQLEKSRLLSDRFSAERPKGSFSTLEIQRTEQGDSAMYLCASSLGGTDTQYFGPGTRLTVL.

The chain has TRBV13 and TRBJ2-7, with TRBD1 matching over 12 bases. Germline V lookup: CDR1 PRHDT, CDR2 FYEKMQ (reference sequence). The CDR3 runs 15 residues. V trimming: 3 bases; J trimming: 5 bases; junction bases outside the gene matches: 5. This chain's CDR3 is CASSFGGTGGDEQYF. CDR3 bases: TGTGCCAGCAGCTTTGGAGGGACAGGGGGCGACGAGCAGTACTTC. The entire variable domain, with the rest obtained from reference TRBV13 and TRBJ2-7, is as follows: AAGVIQSPRHLIKEKRETATLKCYPIPRHDTVYWYQQGPGQDPQFLISFYEKMQSDKGSIPDRFSAQQFSDYHSELNMSSLELGDSALYFCASSFGGTGGDEQYFGPGTRLTVT.

CDR3 in DNA: TGTGCCATCAGTGAGTCAAGGACAGCTATGAACACTGAAGCTTTCTTT. Its translation is CAISESRTAMNTEAFF. This chain connects TRBV10-3 to TRBJ1-1; D may be TRBD1 (6 bases). The CDR3 spans 16 residues. With 0 bases removed from V and 0 bases from J, the gap between germline ends came to 11 bases. From germline, CDR1 is ENHRY and CDR2 SYGVKD.

The V gene is TRBV19, the J gene TRBJ1-2; no clear D gene. The ends were cut back, 7 bases at V and 4 bases at J, with 16 bases in the middle. The CDR3 consists of 14 residues. Per the germline V gene, CDR1 is LNHDA and CDR2 is SQIVND (reference sequence). The DNA for the CDR3 is TGTGCCAGTACTAGTGGTCCGGCAGCCTATGGCTACACCTTC. It yields the protein CASTSGPAAYGYTF.

The chain carries TRBV11-2 and TRBJ1-1; 7 bases match TRBD1. Germline V gives CDR1 SGHAT, CDR2 FQNNGV. The trim removed 1 base at V and 2 bases at J, leaving 4 bases unmatched. The CDR3 length is 15 residues. The CDR3 DNA follows: TGTGCCAGCAGCTTAGCCCAGGGGGTTAACACTGAAGCTTTCTTT. Translated, it gives CASSLAQGVNTEAFF. Variable domain in full (rest from reference TRBV11-2 and TRBJ1-1): EAGVAQSPRYKIIEKRQSVAFWCNPISGHATLYWYQQILGQGPKLLIQFQNNGVVDDSQLPKDRFSAERLKGVDSTLKIQPAKLEDSAVYLCASSLAQGVNTEAFFGQGTRLTVV.

The CDR3 nucleotides are TGCAGCGTTGACGCATCCGGGACAGGGGAGAATGGCTACACCTTC. Residues: CSVDASGTGENGYTF. This chain links TRBV29-1 with TRBJ1-2, with TRBD1 matching 10 bases. The CDR3 length is 15 residues. Germline trimming cut 3 bases from V and 6 bases from J; bases unmatched to any gene: 10. The germline V gene encodes CDR1 SQVTM and CDR2 ANQGSEA.

This chain connects TRBV7-9 to TRBJ2-5, with TRBD2 matching over 8 bases. Germline CDR1 SEHNR, CDR2 FQNEAQ (reference sequence). This CDR3 is 16 amino acids long. After removal of 1 base from V and 1 base from J, the junction contained 5 bases not matched to a gene. The CDR3 reads CASSLGSGTTQETQYF. The CDR3 DNA sequence: TGTGCCAGCAGCTTAGGTAGCGGGACCACCCAAGAGACCCAGTACTTC.

This chain uses TRBV7-9 with TRBJ1-1; D remains ambiguous. The V gene's germline CDR1 is SEHNR and CDR2 FQNEAQ (reference sequence). Trimming shortened V by 4 bases and J by 6 bases, and 12 bases separated the two germline ends. The CDR3 sequence is 13 residues long. The CDR3 DNA reads as TGTGCCAGCAGCTCCCCCGCGGGCGCTGAAGCTTTCTTT. It is translated as CASSSPAGAEAFF.

V gene TRBV9 combines with J gene TRBJ1-5, with 7 bases matching TRBD1. The CDR3 runs 16 residues. With 2 bases clipped from V and 7 bases from J, the junction kept 12 bases outside the gene matches. Germline V gene data show CDR1 as SGDLS and CDR2 as YYNGEE. The CDR3 bases are TGTGCCAGCAGCGTCTCAGGGGGTTCCGGGGCGCAGCCCCAGCATTTT. This codes for CASSVSGGSGAQPQHF. Drawing the rest from reference TRBV9 and TRBJ1-5, the complete variable domain is DSGVTQTPKHLITATGQRVTLRCSPRSGDLSVYWYQQSLDQGLQFLIQYYNGEERAKGNILERFSAQQFPDLHSELNLSSLELGDSALYFCASSVSGGSGAQPQHFGDGTRLSIL.

The chain links TRBV18 to TRBJ2-7; D is perhaps TRBD2 (6 bases). Per germline, CDR1 KGHSH and CDR2 LQKENI. Trimming shortened V by 4 bases and J by 0 bases, and 16 bases separated the two germline ends. This CDR3 has 16 amino acids. The CDR3 reads CASSLLFVGSSYEQYF. Written as DNA, the CDR3 is TGTGCCAGCTCACTACTTTTTGTCGGGAGCTCCTACGAGCAGTACTTC.

The rearrangement joins TRBV7-6 to TRBJ2-5; D is uncertain. Deletions cut 6 bases from V and 5 bases from J, with 10 bases between. The CDR3 spans 12 residues. Germline V gene data show CDR1 as SGHVS and CDR2 as FNYEAQ. CDR3 loop: CASRERSETQYF. The CDR3 DNA reads as TGTGCCAGCAGGGAACGGAGTGAGACCCAGTACTTC.

This clone has a handful of counts. The chain joins TRBV9 to TRBJ2-2, with D possibly being TRBD2 (5 bases). The V end lost 3 bases, the J end lost 2 bases, and 11 bases lay between the germline ends. Germline V gives CDR1 SGDLS, CDR2 YYNGEE. The CDR3 is 15 residues long. CDR3: CASSAEDGNTGELFF. The CDR3 DNA sequence: TGTGCCAGCAGCGCGGAGGACGGCAACACCGGGGAGCTGTTTTTT.

The chain combines TRBV7-9 with TRBJ1-5; TRBD1 might be the D (6 bases). Trimming took 4 bases from V and 4 from J, leaving 8 bases between them. The CDR3 has 13 amino acids. Germline V gene sequence: CDR1 SEHNR, CDR2 FQNEAQ (reference sequence). The CDR3 DNA sequence: TGTGCCAGCAGCTACAGGGAAAATCAGCCCCAGCATTTT. Encoded protein: CASSYRENQPQHF.

CDR3 DNA: TGTGCCAGCAGCAAACAGGGGGTGGGGGGCTACACCTTC. This encodes CASSKQGVGGYTF. V and J are TRBV6-5 and TRBJ1-2; 8 bases are shared with TRBD1. J lost 8 bases, V lost 6 bases, and 8 bases had no gene match. Germline loops: CDR1 MNHEY, CDR2 SVGAGI. This CDR3 contains 13 residues.

CDR3 DNA: TGTGCCACCAGCAGGGACAGGGCGGAAAATTCACCCCTCCACTTT. Translated: CATSRDRAENSPLHF. The chain employs TRBV15 and TRBJ1-6; 8 bases line up with TRBD1. The CDR3 sequence is 15 residues long. V trimming: 3 bases; J trimming: 7 bases; junction bases outside the gene matches: 5. Germline V gene lookup returns CDR1 LNHNV and CDR2 YYDKDF (reference sequence). Variable domain in full (rest from reference TRBV15 and TRBJ1-6): DAMVIQNPRYQVTQFGKPVTLSCSQTLNHNVMYWYQQKSSQAPKLLFHYYDKDFNNEADTPDNFQSRRPNTSFCFLDIRSPGLGDTAMYLCATSRDRAENSPLHFGNGTRLTVT.

The rearrangement uses TRBV9 and TRBJ1-5; D might be TRBD1 (5 bases). The CDR3 is 14 residues long. Deletions cut 7 bases from V and 0 bases from J, with 11 bases between. Germline assignment: CDR1 SGDLS and CDR2 YYNGEE. CDR3 residues: CASAPGVSNQPQHF. The CDR3 DNA follows: TGTGCCAGCGCCCCGGGGGTTAGCAATCAGCCCCAGCATTTT.

In nucleotides, the CDR3 is TGTGCCAGCAGTACCGGGACTAGCGGATACAATGAGCAGTTCTTC. Translating it yields CASSTGTSGYNEQFF. The V call is TRBV6-6, the J call TRBJ2-1; 11 nucleotides agree with TRBD2. The V gene's germline CDR1 is MNHNY and CDR2 SVGAGI (reference sequence). Trimming at V came to 5 bases and at J to 4 bases, leaving 4 bases not matched to a gene. CDR3 length: 15 residues.

The chain links TRBV29-1 to TRBJ2-5; D is ambiguous. This CDR3 is built from 11 residues. V gave up 4 bases and J gave up 5 bases, with 8 bases separating them. The germline CDR1 and CDR2 sequences are SQVTM and ANQGSEA. The CDR3 reads CSVGHAETQYF. The CDR3 DNA follows: TGCAGCGTTGGACACGCGGAGACCCAGTACTTC.

This sequence joins TRBV18 and TRBJ2-1, with 12 positions matching TRBD2. V lost 8 bases and J lost 5; bases outside the gene matches: 4. The CDR3 is made up of 14 amino acids. Germline CDR1 KGHSH, CDR2 LQKENI. The CDR3 loop is CASDLAGGDNEQFF. CDR3 in DNA: TGTGCCAGCGACCTAGCGGGGGGGGACAATGAGCAGTTCTTC.

CDR3 coding DNA: TGTGCCTGGAGTGCCGCTAGCGGAAACTACAATGAGCAGTTCTTC. Translated: CAWSAASGNYNEQFF. V gene TRBV30 combines with J gene TRBJ2-1; 7 positions agree with TRBD2. From germline, CDR1 is GTSNPN and CDR2 SVGIG (reference sequence). Unmatched junction bases numbered 6, after V lost 1 base and J lost 3 bases. This CDR3 contains 15 residues.

The chain carries TRBV11-1 and TRBJ2-2; 7 nucleotides agree with TRBD2. This CDR3 has 15 residues. Germline lookup yields CDR1 SGHAT and CDR2 FQDESV (reference sequence). V shed 0 bases, J shed 6 bases, and the junction held 4 bases outside the gene matches. The CDR3 spells CASSLAMGRAGELFF. DNA for the CDR3: TGTGCCAGCAGCTTAGCTATGGGGAGGGCCGGGGAGCTGTTTTTT.